The 8 T cell receptor beta chains below were found in one sample sequenced in a study of CD8 T cells in ankylosing spondylitis. In TCRdb, the 5' RACE reads were re-called with MiXCR into one record per CDR3 protein. This sample has about 130,000 distinct CDR3 sequences, with approximately 9.9% found just once. The specimen was blood, either unsorted or a sorted T cell fraction (not recorded which). The receptor set was obtained from a male donor with ankylosing spondylitis or in good health (not recorded which).

This clonotype has at least ten counts. This rearrangement joins TRBV28 to TRBJ1-4, with 7 nucleotides matching TRBD1. The trim removed 1 base at V and 5 bases at J, leaving 7 bases unmatched. Germline V gene data show CDR1 as MDHEN and CDR2 as SYDVKM. The CDR3 runs to 16 residues. The CDR3 sequence is CASSLYPGQKNEKLFF. The DNA for the CDR3 is TGTGCCAGCAGTTTATACCCGGGACAGAAGAATGAAAAACTGTTTTTT.

This clonotype was detected only a few times. The gene calls are TRBV27 and TRBJ2-3; 7 positions agree with TRBD2. CDR1 MNHEY and CDR2 SMNVEV come from the germline V gene (reference sequence). The CDR3 is 14 residues long. The ends lost 6 bases at V and 2 bases at J; junction bases unmatched: 5. The CDR3 sequence is CASRRDYATDTQYF. As DNA, the CDR3 is TGTGCCAGCAGACGGGACTACGCCACAGATACGCAGTATTTT.

In its sample, this clonotype was seen many times. CDR3 sequence: CASSSQGGSTEAFF. The DNA of the CDR3 is TGCGCCAGCAGCTCCCAGGGGGGGAGCACTGAAGCTTTCTTT. The V gene is TRBV5-1, the J gene TRBJ1-1; 7 nucleotides line up with TRBD1. Germline V CDR1 and CDR2: SGHRS, YFSETQ. V was clipped by 3 bases and J by 4 bases; unmatched bases: 6. This CDR3 spans 14 amino acids.

This clonotype was counted many times. V gene TRBV2 combines with J gene TRBJ2-1; 8 nucleotides align to TRBD2. V shed 6 bases, J shed 2 bases, and the junction held 3 bases outside the gene matches. Germline-derived CDR1 and CDR2 are SNHLY and FYNNEI. The CDR3 consists of 14 residues. CDR3 sequence reads: CASRAGLAYNEQFF. CDR3 sequence (DNA): TGTGCCAGCAGAGCGGGACTAGCCTACAATGAGCAGTTCTTC.

The chain carries TRBV29-1 and TRBJ2-1; D gene ambiguous. Germline-derived CDR1 and CDR2 are SQVTM and ANQGSEA. The CDR3 runs 11 residues. Trimming took 2 bases from V and 10 from J, leaving 9 bases between them. The CDR3: CSVERVEEQFF. The CDR3 DNA reads as TGCAGCGTTGAAAGGGTGGAAGAGCAGTTCTTC.

This clonotype was detected many times. V gene TRBV7-2 combines with J gene TRBJ2-5; no clear D. Trimming shortened V by 6 bases and J by 3 bases, and 14 bases separated the two germline ends. Germline values: CDR1 SGHTA, CDR2 FQGNSA. There are 14 residues in the CDR3. CDR3 sequence (DNA): TGTGCCAGCAGTCTTACGGTATTCAAAGAGACCCAGTACTTC. It yields the protein CASSLTVFKETQYF.

The rearrangement links TRBV4-2 to TRBJ2-7, with TRBD1 matching 7 bases. After removal of 0 bases from V and 3 bases from J, the junction contained 5 bases not matched to a gene. The CDR3 is 15 amino acids. Looked up from germline, CDR1 is LGHNA and CDR2 is YNFKEQ. CDR3 nucleotide sequence: TGTGCCAGCAGCCAAGAAACAGGGGTTCTCTACGAGCAGTACTTC. It yields the protein CASSQETGVLYEQYF.

This clonotype was seen many times. V is TRBV5-6 and J is TRBJ1-6; no reliable D call. The CDR3 is 14 residues long. V gave up 3 bases and J gave up 6 bases, with 10 bases separating them. Looked up from germline, CDR1 is SGHDT and CDR2 is YYEEEE. The CDR3 protein is CASSSGWRNSPLHF. CDR3 nucleotide sequence: TGTGCCAGCAGCTCGGGGTGGCGTAATTCACCCCTCCACTTT.